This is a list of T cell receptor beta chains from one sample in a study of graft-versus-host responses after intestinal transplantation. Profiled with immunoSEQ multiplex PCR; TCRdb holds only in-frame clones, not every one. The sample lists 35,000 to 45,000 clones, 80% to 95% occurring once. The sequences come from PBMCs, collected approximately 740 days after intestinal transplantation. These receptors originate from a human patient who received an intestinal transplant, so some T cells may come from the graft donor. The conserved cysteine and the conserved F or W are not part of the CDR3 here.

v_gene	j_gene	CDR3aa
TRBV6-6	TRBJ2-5	ASLRGLQETQY
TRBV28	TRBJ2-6	ASSITGPGANVLT
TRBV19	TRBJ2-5	ASRPGQSQETQY
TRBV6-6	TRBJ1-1	ASSYGEATRAF
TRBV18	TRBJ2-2	ASSPISQHTGELF
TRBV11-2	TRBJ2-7	ASREITGDTSYEQY
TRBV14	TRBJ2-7	ASSQGGLGISYEQY
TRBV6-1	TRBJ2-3	ASRETTWTGGDTQY
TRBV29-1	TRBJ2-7	SVDADYEQY
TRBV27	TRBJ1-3	ASSLSRGGNTIY
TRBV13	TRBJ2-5	ASSLVGRREKETQY
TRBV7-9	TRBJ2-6	ASSLGGVSGANVLT
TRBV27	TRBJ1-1	ASRPRTVRDTEAF
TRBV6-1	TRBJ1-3	ASRDRGSGNTIY
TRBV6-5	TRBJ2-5	ASSVWRSETQY
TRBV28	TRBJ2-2	ASSNAQITGELF
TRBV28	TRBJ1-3	ASRESQPNSGNTIY
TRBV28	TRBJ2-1	ASSFLGLYNEQF
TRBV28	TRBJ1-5	ASSLPGGQPQH
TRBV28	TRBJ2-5	ASSPLGTYQETQY
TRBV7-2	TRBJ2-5	ASSSRDRGQETQY
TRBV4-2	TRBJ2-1	ASSQDASGTGFNEQF
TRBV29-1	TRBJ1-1	SVAVGDTEAF
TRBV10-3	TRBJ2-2	AISEGQGAAGELF
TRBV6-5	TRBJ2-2	ASSYWGTGELF
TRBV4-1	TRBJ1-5	ASSLGGDRVSNQPQH
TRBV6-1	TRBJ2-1	ASSEVQGAYNEQF
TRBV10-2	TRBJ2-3	ATQDDRGYTDTQY
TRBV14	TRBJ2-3	ASSQEMVRADTQY
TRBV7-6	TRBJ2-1	ASSFGHQSSYNEQF
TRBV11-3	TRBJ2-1	ASSLAASDNEQF
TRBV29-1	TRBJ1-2	SVYTGGGYT
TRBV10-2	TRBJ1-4	ASSDRTGLDEKLF
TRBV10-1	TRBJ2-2	ASAGRLTGELF
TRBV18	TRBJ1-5	ASSPTGGLDQPQH
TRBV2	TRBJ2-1	ASKVSGTGDNEQF
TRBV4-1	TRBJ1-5	ASSQEASRGRQPQH
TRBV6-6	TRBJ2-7	ASRPGTGGSYEQY
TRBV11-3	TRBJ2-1	ASSSGTSGGARNEQF
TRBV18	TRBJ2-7	ASSPGRGVYEQY
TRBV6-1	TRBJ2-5	ASKEGWETQY
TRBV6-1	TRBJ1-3	ASQANTIY